Below, one T cell receptor (beta chain) is given with its context. This clonotype was detected a few times. It has no known antigen specificity. Base quality data are lacking; no much larger clone is found one base away. Library creation used PCR. Sequenced using an Illumina HiSeq 2500. TCR libraries were prepared with molecular barcoding, using unique molecular identifiers to normalize TCRbeta repertoire quantification. Clones were called with MiXCR by TCRdb after fastp trimmed the public reads at Q25, and only in-frame beta chains were retained. Duplicate CDR3 protein sequences are folded into a single record with the most common DNA and genes. The table for this sample lists about 98,000 distinct CDR3 sequences; around 6% of them were counted only once. In total, the top ten clones hold approximately 6.6% of the sample. CDR1 and CDR2, looked up from the germline V gene, are SGHVS and FQNEAQ. The junction shows trimming of 5 bases on V and 0 bases on J, and the gene matches do not reach 5 bases of it. Its CDR3 holds 15 amino acids, cysteine through phenylalanine. The sequence is cut down to CDR3 DNA, 45 bases in frame from base 1.

Explained via the paper, the time point label denotes: day 60 (about 2 months) after transplantation. Reading the label with the study, this specimen's treatment or condition is: allogeneic hematopoietic cell transplantation with graft depleted of TCRalphabeta T cells and CD19 B cells. The children who served as transplant recipients had been given grafts of TCRalphabeta/CD19-depleted allogeneic hematopoietic cells. This sample was included in a study of T-cell reconstitution after alpha-beta-depleted transplantation in children (TCRdb year 2016). Background for the entire study: The study quantitatively tracked T-cell immune reconstitution after TCRalphabeta/CD19-depleted allogeneic hematopoietic cell transplantation in children using TCR repertoire profiling. Results and caveats for the whole study, not just this receptor: In some patients, the high TCRbeta diversity seen at day 60 was put down to recipient T cells and intrathymic progenitors that had survived conditioning. Over the following months the frequencies of hyperexpanded clones went down, and after one year T-cell counts and TCRbeta diversity were mostly credited to newly produced T cells. The apparently early recovery of alphabetaT-cell counts about two months after transplant reportedly depended on only several hundred rapidly expanded clones that came from non-depleted graft cells.

This sample comprised PBMCs, mostly from graft donor cells, obtained 60 days after TCRalphabeta/CD19-depleted stem cell transplant. This clonotype was sampled from a female patient between 2 and 15 years old who had a stem cell transplant for Fanconi anemia, so the T cells may come from the graft donor. The chain joins TRBV7-8 to TRBJ2-7; a stretch of 9 junction bases matches TRBD2. The encoded CDR3 is CASSPTSGHSYEQYF. The nucleotide sequence reads as follows: TGTGCCAGCAGCCCTACTAGCGGGCACTCCTACGAGCAGTACTTC.